Listed below are T cell receptor beta chains from one sample, sequenced in a study of blood T cell repertoires in COVID-19. Clones were sequenced by immunoSEQ multiplex PCR, and TCRdb holds only the in-frame ones, with some missing. The sample has over 60,000 clones, 80% to 90% seen once. Sequencing was carried out using peripheral blood. These receptors were collected from a human donor in a cohort sampled during active COVID-19. CDR3s leave out the opening cysteine and the closing phenylalanine or tryptophan. The order of the fields is V gene, CDR3 protein.

v_gene: TRBV7-9
CDR3aa: ASSLGWTEQVTDTQY

v_gene: TRBV7-9
CDR3aa: ASSLGTGEQY

v_gene: TRBV15
CDR3aa: ATSRATSGGKGYEQY

v_gene: TRBV19
CDR3aa: ASSTWDREDEQY

v_gene: TRBV19
CDR3aa: ASKRDRVDREKLF

v_gene: TRBV25-1
CDR3aa: ASSGAGQGRYEQY

v_gene: TRBV2
CDR3aa: ASDEGTFNTGELF

v_gene: TRBV19
CDR3aa: ASKGDRGDPADEQY

v_gene: TRBV6-6
CDR3aa: ASSYFQGAQNEQF

v_gene: TRBV19
CDR3aa: ASSIGLAGDSYNEQF

v_gene: TRBV5-8
CDR3aa: ASSLGTSGARRDEQF

v_gene: TRBV2
CDR3aa: ASSGLALSTDTQY

v_gene: TRBV27
CDR3aa: ASSLSLFTGELF

v_gene: TRBV19
CDR3aa: ASSAKGQGARKLF

v_gene: TRBV20-1
CDR3aa: SAGAGEQY

v_gene: TRBV12-3/TRBV12-4
CDR3aa: ASTTSGNNEQF

v_gene: TRBV5-4
CDR3aa: ASSLRGTGTYEQY

v_gene: TRBV6-2/TRBV6-3
CDR3aa: ASSFDSGRGGTDTQY

v_gene: TRBV28
CDR3aa: ASSLRRGGEKLF

v_gene: TRBV19
CDR3aa: ASTPGWGGAPNQPQH

v_gene: TRBV11-3
CDR3aa: ASSLDPSYNEQF

v_gene: TRBV4-1
CDR3aa: ASSVAGTEAF

v_gene: TRBV28
CDR3aa: ASSLGGNTGELF

v_gene: TRBV7-8
CDR3aa: ASSLGGRVEQY

v_gene: TRBV18
CDR3aa: ASASGGPPEPQH

v_gene: TRBV7-2
CDR3aa: ASSLRGGGGLSTDTQY

v_gene: TRBV5-1
CDR3aa: ASTYRGLSVPGELF

v_gene: TRBV27
CDR3aa: ANRSSGEPYEQY

v_gene: TRBV14
CDR3aa: ASSQATGNNSPLH

v_gene: TRBV7-3
CDR3aa: ASSINPTGTSGYNEQF

v_gene: TRBV16
CDR3aa: ASSHSGQTYEQY

v_gene: TRBV5-1
CDR3aa: ASTTGAEQY

v_gene: TRBV7-3
CDR3aa: ASSSGLAGGKQF

v_gene: TRBV10-3
CDR3aa: AMRRQGSTDTQY

v_gene: TRBV9
CDR3aa: ASSVSGNTGELF

v_gene: TRBV20-1
CDR3aa: SVIRVETQY

v_gene: TRBV5-8
CDR3aa: ASSLATGYGYT

v_gene: TRBV18
CDR3aa: ASSLTRTGEQF

v_gene: TRBV12-3/TRBV12-4
CDR3aa: ASSEGPEQY

v_gene: TRBV5-6
CDR3aa: ASSRALNPEDWETQY

v_gene: TRBV7-9
CDR3aa: ASSPQTGVNNSPLH

v_gene: TRBV6-2/TRBV6-3
CDR3aa: ASSYSPGEYQPQH

v_gene: TRBV19
CDR3aa: ASNDRSPSTDTQY

v_gene: TRBV24-1
CDR3aa: AAGDSNTGELF

v_gene: TRBV7-3
CDR3aa: ASSPTGGGADTQY

v_gene: TRBV5-6
CDR3aa: ASSWALGETQY

v_gene: TRBV11-2
CDR3aa: ASSRFLSGQGGNEQF

v_gene: TRBV6-4
CDR3aa: ASSDSMTELSNQPQH

v_gene: TRBV2
CDR3aa: ASSGTAQETQY

v_gene: TRBV30
CDR3aa: AWTGGERAGELF

v_gene: TRBV6-5
CDR3aa: ASSYSNPRNGKQF

v_gene: TRBV5-1
CDR3aa: ASSGGLAGGSGYEQY

v_gene: TRBV2
CDR3aa: ASSVSYEQY

v_gene: TRBV6-5
CDR3aa: ASRRQGTEKLF

v_gene: TRBV5-6
CDR3aa: ASSLWEGSAYLDTQY

v_gene: TRBV19
CDR3aa: ASNPGKGAPATNEKLF

v_gene: TRBV6-5
CDR3aa: ASSYGTGGHYGYT